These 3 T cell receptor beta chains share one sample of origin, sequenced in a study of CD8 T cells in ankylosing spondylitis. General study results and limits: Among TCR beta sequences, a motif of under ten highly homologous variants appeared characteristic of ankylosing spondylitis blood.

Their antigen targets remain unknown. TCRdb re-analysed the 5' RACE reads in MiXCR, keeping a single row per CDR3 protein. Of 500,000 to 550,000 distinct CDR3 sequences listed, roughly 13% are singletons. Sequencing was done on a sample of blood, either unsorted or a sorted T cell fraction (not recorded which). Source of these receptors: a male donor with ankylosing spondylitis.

CDR3 residues: CSARGASGGNTGELFF. As DNA, the CDR3 is TGCAGTGCTAGAGGGGCTAGCGGGGGGAACACCGGGGAGCTGTTTTTT. The chain is built from TRBV20-1 and TRBJ2-2, with 10 bases that match TRBD2. V shed 1 base and J 1 base; nucleotides not matched to a gene: 3. CDR3 length equals 16 residues. Germline lookup yields CDR1 DFQATT and CDR2 SNEGSKA (reference sequence).

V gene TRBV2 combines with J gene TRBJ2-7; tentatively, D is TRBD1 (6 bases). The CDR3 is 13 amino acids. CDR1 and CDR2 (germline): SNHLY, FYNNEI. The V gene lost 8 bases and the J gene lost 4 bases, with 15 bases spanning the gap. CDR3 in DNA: TGTGCCAGCGGGTTTGGGGGCCAGTACGAGCAGTACTTC. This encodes CASGFGGQYEQYF.

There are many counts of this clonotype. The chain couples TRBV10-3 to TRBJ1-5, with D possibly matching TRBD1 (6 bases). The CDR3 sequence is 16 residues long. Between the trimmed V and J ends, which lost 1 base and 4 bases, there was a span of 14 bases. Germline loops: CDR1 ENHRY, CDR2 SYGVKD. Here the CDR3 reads CAISEWGRDKNQPQHF. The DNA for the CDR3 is TGTGCCATCAGTGAGTGGGGAAGGGACAAGAATCAGCCCCAGCATTTT.